This T cell receptor (beta chain) was sequenced during a study of identifying expanded T cells in peripheral blood (dated by TCRdb to 2018 to 2020). Study-level background: Technical replicates were generated by sequencing separate aliquots of the same genomic DNA pool, and four replicates were compared pairwise.

CDR1 and CDR2, per the germline V gene, are MNHEY and SVGAGI. From its cysteine to its phenylalanine, the CDR3 spans 14 amino acids. The only DNA kept is the CDR3, 42 bases in frame from the first base. From V the trimming removes 4 bases and from J it removes 6 bases, while the gene matches leave 3 bases of the junction unaccounted for. This clone was detected once. No antigen is known for it. The input lacks base qualities; no much larger clone sits a single base away. General findings and caveats noted by the study authors: The binomial model flagged approximately 1.2 differentially abundant clones between technical replicates but about 16 over two weeks and over 18 over approximately 4 weeks. Both the number of clones called differentially abundant and the false-positive rate were significantly reduced by the beta-binomial model across all healthy-donor time intervals. Across all healthy donors, variance in clone template counts between roughly two-week samples was found to increase significantly with total template count. It was expected by the authors that biological variance in healthy repertoires might increase further over much longer intervals, such as months to years.

No immune events, such as infections, were documented for the healthy donors during the collection period. To calibrate time-dependent variance in a beta-binomial model of T-cell clone differential abundance, blood repertoires from healthy donors were used as a training cohort. The training cohort comprised roughly ten healthy donors, 3 female and 7 male. On average the donors were around 41 years old, and their ages spanned about 29 to 64 years. Whole blood was collected from each healthy donor at three time points spaced approximately 2 weeks apart and obtained from a commercial supplier. Genomic DNA was extracted from unsorted whole blood for immunosequencing. The immunoSEQ Assay, which relies on bias-controlled multiplex PCR amplification of genomic DNA, was used to profile TCRbeta CDR3 regions. Concerning the study's data processing: The absolute abundance of each unique TCRbeta CDR3 region was quantified after sequences were collapsed and filtered. Two models were used to test differential abundance: a binomial model (Fisher-equivalent) and a beta-binomial model that adds time-dependent variance fitted from healthy donors. Clones with fewer than 5 combined templates were excluded, and clones with Benjamini-Hochberg FDR below 0.01 were called differentially abundant. Using the form v = (b*log(k)+a)^2, the beta-binomial variance was modeled as a function of the total template count across the two samples. This immuneACCESS table, as held by TCRdb, lists in-frame sequences with V and J called but not all clones. Of the missing ones, under half trace to an unresolved V gene in checked studies; the others have no known cause. V and J calls and clone size are copied from that table; D and trimming were computed from the DNA. Within this sample are about 100,000 clones, with 80% to 90% of them counted one time only. Roughly 6% of the sample is held by the ten biggest clonotypes.

The rearrangement joined TRBV6-5 to TRBJ1-2; 12 bases in the junction line up with TRBD1. Sample: blood. The receptor's source is a person between 18 and 75 years old in good health. The CDR3 reads CASSLGQGANGYTF. DNA sequence: TGTGCCAGCAGTTTGGGACAGGGGGCGAATGGCTACACCTTC.